This T cell receptor (beta chain) originates from a study of blood T cell repertoires in COVID-19. Study summary: The United States, Italy and Spain supplied acute and convalescent COVID-19 samples.

The CDR3 is 15 residues long. The germline V gene encodes CDR1 MNHEY and CDR2 SMNVEV (reference sequence). V was clipped by 6 bases and J by 5 bases; unmatched bases: 11. Seattle-derived patients entered the study during active infection and were followed longitudinally. Original analysis: Reference gene primer amplification gave estimated nucleated cell counts. The protocol was immunoSEQ multiplex PCR, while the TCRdb copy is restricted to in-frame clones and leaves out a portion. Clone size and the V and J calls come from that table; the DNA yielded D and trimming. The sample lists over 150,000 clones; more than 75% were seen once.

The receptor's source is a man between 60 and 75 years old with COVID-19, enrolled during active disease. The gene calls are TRBV27 and TRBJ1-2, with TRBD1 identical over 8 bases. Sequenced material: peripheral blood. CDR3 residues: CASSGSSTGGYGYTF. DNA of the CDR3: TGTGCCAGCAGCGGATCCTCCACAGGGGGTTATGGCTACACCTTC.